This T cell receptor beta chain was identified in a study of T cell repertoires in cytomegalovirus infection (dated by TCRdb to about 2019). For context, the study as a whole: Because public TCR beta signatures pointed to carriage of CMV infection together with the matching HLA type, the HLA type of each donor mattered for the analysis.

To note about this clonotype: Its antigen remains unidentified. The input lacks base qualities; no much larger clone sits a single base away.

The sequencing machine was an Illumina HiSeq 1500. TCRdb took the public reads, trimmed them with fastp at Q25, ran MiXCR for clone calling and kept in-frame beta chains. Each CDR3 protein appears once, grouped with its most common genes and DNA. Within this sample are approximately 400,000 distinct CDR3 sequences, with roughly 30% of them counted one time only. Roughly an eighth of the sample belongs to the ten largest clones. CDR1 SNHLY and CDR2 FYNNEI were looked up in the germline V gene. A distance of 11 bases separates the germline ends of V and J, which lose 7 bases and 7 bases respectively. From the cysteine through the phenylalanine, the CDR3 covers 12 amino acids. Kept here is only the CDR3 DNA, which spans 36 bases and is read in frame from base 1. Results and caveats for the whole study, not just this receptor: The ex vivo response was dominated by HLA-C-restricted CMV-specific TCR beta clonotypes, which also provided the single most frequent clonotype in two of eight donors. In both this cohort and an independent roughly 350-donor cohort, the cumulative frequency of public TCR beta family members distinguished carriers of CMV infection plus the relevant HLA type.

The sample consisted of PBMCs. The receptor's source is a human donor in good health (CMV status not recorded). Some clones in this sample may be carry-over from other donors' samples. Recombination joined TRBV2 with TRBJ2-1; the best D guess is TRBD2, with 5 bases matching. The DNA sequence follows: TGTGCCAGCATAGGAGGACTGAATGAGCAGTTCTTC. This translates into CASIGGLNEQFF.